The 15 T cell receptor beta chains below all came from one sample that was sequenced in a study of T cell changes during pregnancy in multiple sclerosis (dated by TCRdb to the late 2010s). Library creation used the immunoSEQ multiplex PCR assay. TCRdb carries this immuneACCESS record with in-frame sequences only. Its versions omit some clonotypes, under half of them owing to an unresolved V gene in the studies checked, with the rest unexplained. Within this sample are tens of thousands of clones, with around 93% of them counted one time only. The leading ten clones occupy 2.5% to 3% of the sample. Material: peripheral blood, obtained in the second trimester of pregnancy. Source of these receptors: a female donor in good health, enrolled as a control in a pregnancy study.

This CDR3 is CASSLARTTSTDTQYF. CDR3 sequence (DNA): TGTGCCAGCAGCTTAGCTCGGACTACTAGCACAGATACGCAGTATTTT. This chain connects TRBV11-2 to TRBJ2-3; a weak D match, TRBD2 (6 bases). The germline V and J ends were trimmed by 1 base and 0 bases, with 11 bases remaining between them. The CDR3 consists of 16 residues. The germline V gene encodes CDR1 SGHAT and CDR2 FQNNGV.

This chain connects TRBV27 to TRBJ2-7; the match to TRBD2 covers 8 bases. Per the germline V gene, CDR1 is MNHEY and CDR2 is SMNVEV (reference sequence). The CDR3 totals 15 residues. After removal of 4 bases from V and 3 bases from J, the junction contained 8 bases not matched to a gene. The CDR3 sequence is CASSSAGLGLYEQYF. CDR3 in DNA: TGTGCCAGCAGTTCCGCGGGACTAGGACTCTACGAGCAGTACTTC.

This sequence joins TRBV5-1 and TRBJ2-1; a weak D match, TRBD2 (7 bases). Germline V gene lookup returns CDR1 SGHRS and CDR2 YFSETQ. The CDR3 totals 15 residues. The germline V and J ends were trimmed by 2 bases and 9 bases, with 18 bases remaining between them. CDR3 DNA sequence: TGCGCCAGCAGCTTCATGGGGGGGCTAAGAGGTGAGCAGTTCTTC. Translated: CASSFMGGLRGEQFF. Looking up the rest from reference TRBV5-1 and TRBJ2-1 gives the full variable domain: KAGVTQTPRYLIKTRGQQVTLSCSPISGHRSVSWYQQTPGQGLQFLFEYFSETQRNKGNFPGRFSGRQFSNSRSEMNVSTLELGDSALYLCASSFMGGLRGEQFFGPGTRLTVL.

This sequence joins TRBV6-1 and TRBJ2-7, with unresolved D. The CDR3 length is 15 residues. Trimming shortened V by 1 base and J by 0 bases, and 10 bases separated the two germline ends. CDR1 is MNHNS and CDR2 is SASEGT in the germline V gene. The CDR3 DNA sequence: TGTGCCAGCAGTGAAGTAACTTCCTACTCCTACGAGCAGTACTTC. This sequence encodes CASSEVTSYSYEQYF.

The chain has TRBV6-1 and TRBJ1-2, with 7 bases matching TRBD1. The germline V gene has CDR1 MNHNS and CDR2 SASEGT. J was trimmed by 6 bases and V by 3 bases; bases with no gene match: 7. The CDR3 has 14 residues. CDR3 coding DNA: TGTGCCAGCAGTGACCAGCAGGGGGTTGATGGCTACACCTTC. Its translation is CASSDQQGVDGYTF.

The rearrangement uses TRBV7-8 and TRBJ2-5, with D possibly matching TRBD1 (6 bases). V was shortened by 5 bases and J by 0 bases, with 19 bases between the two germline ends. Germline CDR1 reads SGHVS; CDR2 reads FQNEAQ. There are 17 residues in the CDR3. DNA of the CDR3: TGTGCCAGCAGCCCATACGACAGGACTTCGTACCAAGAGACCCAGTACTTC. This sequence encodes CASSPYDRTSYQETQYF.

V is TRBV28 and J is TRBJ1-2; TRBD1 matches 10 bases. This CDR3 is 16 amino acids long. Germline-derived CDR1 and CDR2 are MDHEN and SYDVKM. V shed 6 bases and J 0 bases; nucleotides not matched to a gene: 7. The DNA for the CDR3 is TGTGCCAGCAGGACAGGGGGCGTATCGACTAACTATGGCTACACCTTC. The encoded protein is CASRTGGVSTNYGYTF.

The CDR3 coding sequence is TGTGCCACCAGCAGAGGCGGGGGGGCGAGTTCCTGGGCTGGGGCCAACGTCCTGACTTTC. It codes for CATSRGGGASSWAGANVLTF. The chain combines TRBV15 with TRBJ2-6; 9 nucleotides line up with TRBD2. Germline values: CDR1 LNHNV, CDR2 YYDKDF (reference sequence). The CDR3 is 20 residues long. Trimming removed 1 base from V and 2 bases from J; junction bases left unmatched: 12.

The chain carries TRBV30 and TRBJ2-7; 12 bases match TRBD2. There are 14 residues in the CDR3. Germline V CDR1 and CDR2: GTSNPN, SVGIG (reference sequence). Unmatched junction bases numbered 4, after V lost 2 bases and J lost 5 bases. The CDR3 is CAWSTSGRFNEQYF. DNA of the CDR3: TGTGCCTGGAGTACTAGCGGGAGGTTCAACGAGCAGTACTTC.

This sequence joins TRBV7-4 and TRBJ2-7, with D unclear. Germline V gene lookup returns CDR1 SGHVT and CDR2 SQSDAQ. Trimming left V 3 bases short and J 2 bases short, with 8 bases between. The CDR3 length is 13 residues. CDR3 DNA sequence: TGTGCCAGCAGCTTCAGCGTTCCCTACGAGCAGTACTTC. Translated, it gives CASSFSVPYEQYF.

V is TRBV9 and J is TRBJ2-5; a weak D match, TRBD2 (5 bases). The CDR3 covers 13 residues. Germline lookup yields CDR1 SGDLS and CDR2 YYNGEE. Trimming removed 4 bases from V and 5 bases from J, with 12 bases in between. The CDR3 loop reads CASSTGVGETQYF. CDR3 nucleotide sequence: TGTGCCAGCAGCACCGGGGTCGGTGAGACCCAGTACTTC.

This sequence joins TRBV7-2 and TRBJ2-5; 9 nucleotides align to TRBD1. Trimming cost V 2 bases and J 4 bases; bases outside gene matches: 14. Germline-derived CDR1 and CDR2 are SGHTA and FQGNSA. CDR3 length: 18 amino acids. For the CDR3, the DNA is TGTGCCAGCAGCTTAAACTTCCTTGGACAGGGGCCGATAGAGACCCAGTACTTC. Translating it yields CASSLNFLGQGPIETQYF.

The V and J genes are TRBV5-1 and TRBJ2-7, with TRBD1 identical over 12 bases. In germline, CDR1 is SGHRS, CDR2 YFSETQ. Trimming removed 4 bases from V and 9 bases from J; junction bases left unmatched: 8. The CDR3 length is 14 residues. The CDR3 DNA reads as TGCGCCAGCAGCCCACCCGGGACAGGGGGCGTGCAGTACTTC. This sequence encodes CASSPPGTGGVQYF. The complete variable domain, with remaining parts taken from reference TRBV5-1 and TRBJ2-7, reads KAGVTQTPRYLIKTRGQQVTLSCSPISGHRSVSWYQQTPGQGLQFLFEYFSETQRNKGNFPGRFSGRQFSNSRSEMNVSTLELGDSALYLCASSPPGTGGVQYFGPGTRLTVT.

The chain employs TRBV2 and TRBJ1-4; 9 bases match TRBD1. Looked up from germline, CDR1 is SNHLY and CDR2 is FYNNEI. V was pared by 6 bases and J by 5 bases, with 4 bases of the junction left unmatched. The CDR3 loop spans 14 amino acids. CDR3 loop: CASRYRGLNEKLFF. The CDR3 bases are TGTGCCAGCAGGTACAGGGGGCTAAATGAAAAACTGTTTTTT.

The chain uses TRBV2 and TRBJ1-4; a possible D gene is TRBD1 (5 bases). The V end lost 6 bases, the J end lost 6 bases, and 11 bases lay between the germline ends. The CDR3 sequence is 13 residues long. Germline CDR1 SNHLY, CDR2 FYNNEI. In DNA, the CDR3 is TGTGCCAGCAGATCGGAGGGGTATGAAAAACTGTTTTTT. Amino acid sequence: CASRSEGYEKLFF.